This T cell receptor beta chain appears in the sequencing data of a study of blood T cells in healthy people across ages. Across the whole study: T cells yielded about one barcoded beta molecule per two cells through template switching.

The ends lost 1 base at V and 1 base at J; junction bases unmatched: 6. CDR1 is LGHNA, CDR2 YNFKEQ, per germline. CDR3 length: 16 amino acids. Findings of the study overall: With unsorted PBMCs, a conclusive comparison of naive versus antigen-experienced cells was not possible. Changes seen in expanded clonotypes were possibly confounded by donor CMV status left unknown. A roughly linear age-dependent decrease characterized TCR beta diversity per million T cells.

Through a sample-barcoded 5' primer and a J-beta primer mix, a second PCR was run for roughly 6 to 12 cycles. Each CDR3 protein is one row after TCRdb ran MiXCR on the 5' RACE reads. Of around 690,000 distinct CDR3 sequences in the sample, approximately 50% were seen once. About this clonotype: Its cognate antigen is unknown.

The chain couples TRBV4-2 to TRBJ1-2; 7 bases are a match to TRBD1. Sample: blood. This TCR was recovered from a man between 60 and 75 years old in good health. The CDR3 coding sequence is TGTGCCAGCAGCCAAGCACATACAGGGGATAACTATGGCTACACCTTC. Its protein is CASSQAHTGDNYGYTF.